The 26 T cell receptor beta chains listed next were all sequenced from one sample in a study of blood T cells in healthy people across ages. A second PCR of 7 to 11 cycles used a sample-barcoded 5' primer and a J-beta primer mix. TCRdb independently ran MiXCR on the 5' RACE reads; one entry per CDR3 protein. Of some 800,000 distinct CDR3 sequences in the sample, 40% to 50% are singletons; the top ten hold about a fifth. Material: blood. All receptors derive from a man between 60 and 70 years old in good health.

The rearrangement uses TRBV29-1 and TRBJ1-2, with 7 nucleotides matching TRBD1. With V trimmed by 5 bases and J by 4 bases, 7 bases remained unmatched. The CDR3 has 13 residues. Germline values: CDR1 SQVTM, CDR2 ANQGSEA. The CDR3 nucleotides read TGCAGCGTTAACAGGGGACGGGGCTATGGCTACACCTTC. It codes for CSVNRGRGYGYTF.

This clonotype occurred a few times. The CDR3 coding sequence is TGCAGTGCTAGAGACCGGACAGTAGCGGGGATCTACGAGCAGTACTTC. It yields the protein CSARDRTVAGIYEQYF. The V and J genes are TRBV20-1 and TRBJ2-7; 8 positions agree with TRBD2. CDR1 is DFQATT, CDR2 SNEGSKA, per germline (reference sequence). V shed 0 bases, J shed 3 bases, and the junction held 10 bases outside the gene matches. The CDR3 runs to 16 residues.

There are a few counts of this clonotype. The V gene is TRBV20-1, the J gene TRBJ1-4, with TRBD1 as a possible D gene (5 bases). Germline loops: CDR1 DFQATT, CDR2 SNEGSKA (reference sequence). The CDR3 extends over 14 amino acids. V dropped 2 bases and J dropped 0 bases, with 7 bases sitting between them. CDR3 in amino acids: CSARRQPTNEKLFF. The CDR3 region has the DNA TGCAGTGCTAGACGACAGCCAACTAATGAAAAACTGTTTTTT.

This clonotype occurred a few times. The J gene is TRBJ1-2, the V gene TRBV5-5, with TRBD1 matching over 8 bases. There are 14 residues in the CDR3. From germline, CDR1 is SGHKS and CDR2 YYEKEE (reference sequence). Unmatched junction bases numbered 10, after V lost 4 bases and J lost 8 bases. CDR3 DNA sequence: TGTGCCAGCAGCCAGTTTGCAGGGGGCGCGGGCTACACCTTC. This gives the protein CASSQFAGGAGYTF.

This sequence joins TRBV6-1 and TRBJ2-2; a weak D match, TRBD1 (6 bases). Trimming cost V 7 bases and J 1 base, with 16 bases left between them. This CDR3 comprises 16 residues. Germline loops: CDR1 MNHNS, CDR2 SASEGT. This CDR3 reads CASTTQGLGNTGELFF. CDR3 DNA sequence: TGTGCCAGCACCACTCAGGGGTTGGGGAACACCGGGGAGCTGTTTTTT.

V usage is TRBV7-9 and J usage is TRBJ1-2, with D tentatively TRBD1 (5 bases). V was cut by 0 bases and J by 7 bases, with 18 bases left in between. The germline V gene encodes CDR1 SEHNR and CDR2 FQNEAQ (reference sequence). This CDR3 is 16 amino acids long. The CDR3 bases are TGTGCCAGCAGCTTAGCTCAGGGAAGAGGATCTGTTGGCTACACCTTC. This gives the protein CASSLAQGRGSVGYTF.

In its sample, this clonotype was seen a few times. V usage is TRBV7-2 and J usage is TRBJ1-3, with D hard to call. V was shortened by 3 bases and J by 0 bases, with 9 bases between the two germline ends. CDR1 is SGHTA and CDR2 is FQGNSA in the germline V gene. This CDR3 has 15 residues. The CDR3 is CASSFDLYSGNTIYF. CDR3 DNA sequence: TGTGCCAGCAGCTTCGACCTATACTCTGGAAACACCATATATTTT. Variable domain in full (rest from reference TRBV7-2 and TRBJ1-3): GAGVSQSPSNKVTEKGKDVELRCDPISGHTALYWYRQSLGQGLEFLIYFQGNSAPDKSGLPSDRFSAERTGGSVSTLTIQRTQQEDSAVYLCASSFDLYSGNTIYFGEGSWLTVV.

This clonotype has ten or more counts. As DNA, the CDR3 is TGTGCCAGCAGCGGCCAGGGAAAGGACGAGCAGTACTTC. Protein: CASSGQGKDEQYF. This chain uses TRBV9 with TRBJ2-7; TRBD1 is a possible D gene (5 bases). CDR1 SGDLS and CDR2 YYNGEE come from the germline V gene. Trimming removed 3 bases at V and 5 bases at J, with 12 bases between. The CDR3 is 13 amino acids.

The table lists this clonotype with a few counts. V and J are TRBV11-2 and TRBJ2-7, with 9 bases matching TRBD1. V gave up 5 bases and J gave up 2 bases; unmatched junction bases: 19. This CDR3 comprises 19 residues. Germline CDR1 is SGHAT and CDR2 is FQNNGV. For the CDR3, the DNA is TGTGCCAGCAGCCGCCTGAACCGAGACAGGGGGAGTGGAACCTACGAGCAGTACTTC. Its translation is CASSRLNRDRGSGTYEQYF.

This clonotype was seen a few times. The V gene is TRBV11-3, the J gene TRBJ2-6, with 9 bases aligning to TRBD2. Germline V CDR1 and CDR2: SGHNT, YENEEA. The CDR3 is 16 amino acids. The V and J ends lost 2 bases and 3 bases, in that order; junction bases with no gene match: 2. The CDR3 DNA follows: TGTGCCAGCAGCTTAAGTAGCGGGAGTGGGGCCAACGTCCTGACTTTC. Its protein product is CASSLSSGSGANVLTF.

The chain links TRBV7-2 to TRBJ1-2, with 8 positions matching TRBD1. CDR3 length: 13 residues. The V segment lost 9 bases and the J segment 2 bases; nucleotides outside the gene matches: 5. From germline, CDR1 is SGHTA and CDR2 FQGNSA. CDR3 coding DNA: TGTGCCAGTAAGGACAGGGCCAACTATGGCTACACCTTC. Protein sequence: CASKDRANYGYTF.

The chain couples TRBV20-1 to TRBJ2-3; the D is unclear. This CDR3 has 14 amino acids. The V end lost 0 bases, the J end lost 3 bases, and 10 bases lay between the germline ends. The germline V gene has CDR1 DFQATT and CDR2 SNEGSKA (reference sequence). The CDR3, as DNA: TGCAGTGCTAGAGATGCAGTGGCTACAGATACGCAGTATTTT. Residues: CSARDAVATDTQYF.

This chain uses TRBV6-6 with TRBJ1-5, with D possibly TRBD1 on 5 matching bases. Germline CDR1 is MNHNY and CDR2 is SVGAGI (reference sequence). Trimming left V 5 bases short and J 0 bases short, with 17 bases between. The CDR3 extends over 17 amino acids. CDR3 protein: CASSPLFADISNQPQHF. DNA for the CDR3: TGTGCCAGCAGTCCCTTGTTTGCGGACATTAGCAATCAGCCCCAGCATTTT.

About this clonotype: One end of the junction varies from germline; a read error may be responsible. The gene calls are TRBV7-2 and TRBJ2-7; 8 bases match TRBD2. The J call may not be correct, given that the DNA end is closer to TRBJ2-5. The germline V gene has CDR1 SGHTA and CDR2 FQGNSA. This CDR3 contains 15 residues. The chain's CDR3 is CAGSYAGTGGLTQYF. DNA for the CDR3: TGTGCCGGCAGCTACGCCGGAACGGGGGGGCTGACCCAGTACTTC.

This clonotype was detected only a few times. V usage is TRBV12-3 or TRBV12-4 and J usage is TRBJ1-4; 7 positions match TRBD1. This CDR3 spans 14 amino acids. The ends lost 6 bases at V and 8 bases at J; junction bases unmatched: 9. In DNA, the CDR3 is TGTGCCAGCAGCCGACAGGGACGTAGCGAAAAACTGTTTTTT. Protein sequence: CASSRQGRSEKLFF.

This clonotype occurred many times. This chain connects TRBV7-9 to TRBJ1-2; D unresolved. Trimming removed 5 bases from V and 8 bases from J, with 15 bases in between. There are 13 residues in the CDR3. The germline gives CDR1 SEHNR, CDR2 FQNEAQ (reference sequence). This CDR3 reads CASSHPKQGGYTF. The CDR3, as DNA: TGTGCCAGCAGCCACCCTAAGCAAGGGGGCTACACCTTC.

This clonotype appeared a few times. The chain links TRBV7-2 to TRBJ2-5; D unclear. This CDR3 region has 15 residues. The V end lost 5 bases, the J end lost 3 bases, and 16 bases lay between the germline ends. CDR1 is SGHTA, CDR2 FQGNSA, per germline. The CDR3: CASSPSLVGKETQYF. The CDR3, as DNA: TGTGCCAGCAGCCCGTCGCTAGTGGGGAAAGAGACCCAGTACTTC.

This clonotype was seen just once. The CDR3 region is CASSLMAGGSQPQHF. The CDR3 nucleotides are TGTGCCAGCAGCTTAATGGCAGGGGGCAGTCAGCCCCAGCATTTT. The chain uses TRBV7-6 and TRBJ1-5; 8 bases fit TRBD1. V lost 2 bases and J lost 6; bases outside the gene matches: 6. The CDR3 loop spans 15 amino acids. Germline CDR1 and CDR2: SGHVS and FNYEAQ.

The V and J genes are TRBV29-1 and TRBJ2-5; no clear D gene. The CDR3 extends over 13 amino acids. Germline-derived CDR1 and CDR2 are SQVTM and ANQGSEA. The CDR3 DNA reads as TGCACCTGTCGGCAGCTAAGTCACAATGAGCAGTACTTC. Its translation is CTCRQLSHNEQYF. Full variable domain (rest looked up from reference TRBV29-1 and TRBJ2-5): SAVISQKPSRDICQRGTSLTIQCQVDSQVTMMFWYRQQPGQSLTLIATANQGSEATYESGFVIDKFPISRPNLTFSTLTVSNMSPEDSSIYLCTCRQLSHNEQYFGPGTRLLVL.

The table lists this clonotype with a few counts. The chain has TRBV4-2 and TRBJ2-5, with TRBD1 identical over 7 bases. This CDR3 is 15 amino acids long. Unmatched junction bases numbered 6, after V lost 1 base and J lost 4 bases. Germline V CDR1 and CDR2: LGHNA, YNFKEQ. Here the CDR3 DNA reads TGTGCCAGCAGCCAAGCTCCAAGGGGGCGAGAGACCCAGTACTTC. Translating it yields CASSQAPRGRETQYF.

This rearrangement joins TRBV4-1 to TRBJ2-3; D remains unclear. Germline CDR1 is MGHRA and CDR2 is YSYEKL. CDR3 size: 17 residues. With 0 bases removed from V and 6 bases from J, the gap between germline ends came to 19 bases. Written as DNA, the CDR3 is TGCGCCAGCAGCCAAGACTCGACCTTCGCGTCCCTCGATACGCAGTATTTT. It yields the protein CASSQDSTFASLDTQYF.

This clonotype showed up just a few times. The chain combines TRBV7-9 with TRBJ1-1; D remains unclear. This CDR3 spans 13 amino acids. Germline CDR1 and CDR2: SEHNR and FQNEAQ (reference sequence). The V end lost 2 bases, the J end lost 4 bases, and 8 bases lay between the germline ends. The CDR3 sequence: CASSLSRPTEAFF. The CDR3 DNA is TGTGCCAGCAGCTTATCGAGACCCACTGAAGCTTTCTTT.

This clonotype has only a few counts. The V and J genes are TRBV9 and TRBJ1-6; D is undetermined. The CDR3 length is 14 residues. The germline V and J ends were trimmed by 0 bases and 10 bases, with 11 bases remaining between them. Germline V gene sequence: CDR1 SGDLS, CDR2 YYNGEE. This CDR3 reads CASSVGGDRSPLHF. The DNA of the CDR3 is TGTGCCAGCAGCGTAGGCGGGGATCGATCACCCCTCCACTTT.

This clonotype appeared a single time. CDR3 amino acids: CSGEGDRVYEQYF. The CDR3 DNA reads as TGCAGCGGTGAGGGGGACAGGGTATACGAGCAGTACTTC. This chain links TRBV29-1 with TRBJ2-7; TRBD1 agrees at 9 bases. Trimming at V came to 7 bases and at J to 4 bases, leaving 8 bases not matched to a gene. Germline CDR1 SQVTM, CDR2 ANQGSEA. The CDR3 is made up of 13 amino acids.

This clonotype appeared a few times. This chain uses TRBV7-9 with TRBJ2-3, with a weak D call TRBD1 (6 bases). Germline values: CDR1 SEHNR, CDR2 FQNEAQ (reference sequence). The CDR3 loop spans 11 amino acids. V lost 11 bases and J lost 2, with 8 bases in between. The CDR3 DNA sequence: TGTGCCGGGACACACACAGATACGCAGTATTTT. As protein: CAGTHTDTQYF.

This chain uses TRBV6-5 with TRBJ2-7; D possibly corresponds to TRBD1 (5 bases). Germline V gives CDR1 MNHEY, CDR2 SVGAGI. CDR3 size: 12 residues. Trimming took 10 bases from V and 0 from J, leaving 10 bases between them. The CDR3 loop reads CATRQGSYEQYF. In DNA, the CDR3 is TGTGCCACCCGCCAGGGCTCCTACGAGCAGTACTTC.